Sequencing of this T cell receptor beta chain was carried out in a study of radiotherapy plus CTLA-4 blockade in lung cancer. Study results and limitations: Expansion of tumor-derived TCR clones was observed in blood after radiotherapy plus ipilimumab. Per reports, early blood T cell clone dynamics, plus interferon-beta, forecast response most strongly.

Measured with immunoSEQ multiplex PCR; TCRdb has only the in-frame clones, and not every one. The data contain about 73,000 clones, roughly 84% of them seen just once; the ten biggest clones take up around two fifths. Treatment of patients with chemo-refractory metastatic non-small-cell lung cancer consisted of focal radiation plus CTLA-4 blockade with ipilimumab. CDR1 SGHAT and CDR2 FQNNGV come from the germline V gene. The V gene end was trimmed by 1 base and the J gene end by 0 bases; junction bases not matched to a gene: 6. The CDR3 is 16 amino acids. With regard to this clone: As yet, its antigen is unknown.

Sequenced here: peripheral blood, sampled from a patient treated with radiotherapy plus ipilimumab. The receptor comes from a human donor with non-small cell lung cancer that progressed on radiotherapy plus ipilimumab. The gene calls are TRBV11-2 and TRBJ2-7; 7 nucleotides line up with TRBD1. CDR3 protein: CASSLALWDSSYEQYF. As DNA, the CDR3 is TGTGCCAGCAGCTTAGCGTTGTGGGACAGCTCCTACGAGCAGTACTTC.